The 13 T cell receptor beta chains listed next were all sequenced from one sample in a study of blood T cells in healthy people across ages. Together with a sample-barcoded 5' primer, a J-beta primer mix was included in a second PCR lasting roughly 7 to 11 cycles. TCRdb ran MiXCR on the 5' RACE reads and lists one entry per CDR3 protein. This table has some 700,000 distinct CDR3 sequences, 22% appearing once. Sequenced: blood. Source of these receptors: a man in his sixties or seventies in good health.

In this sample, this clonotype turned up a few times. The chain couples TRBV7-2 to TRBJ2-3, with 8 bases fitting TRBD1. Per germline, CDR1 SGHTA and CDR2 FQGNSA. With 5 bases clipped from V and 3 bases from J, the junction kept 10 bases outside the gene matches. The CDR3 is made up of 16 amino acids. The CDR3 sequence: CASSPPRQGLTDTQYF. The CDR3, as DNA: TGTGCCAGCAGCCCGCCCCGACAGGGGTTAACAGATACGCAGTATTTT.

The J gene is TRBJ2-1, the V gene TRBV7-9; 8 nucleotides align to TRBD2. The CDR3 loop spans 15 amino acids. Losses at the gene ends were 8 bases for V and 0 bases for J; bases not matched to a gene: 6. Per germline, CDR1 SEHNR and CDR2 FQNEAQ (reference sequence). DNA for the CDR3: TGTGCCAGCCCCTTAAGCGGGAGCTCCTACAATGAGCAGTTCTTC. Residues: CASPLSGSSYNEQFF.

The chain carries TRBV12-3 or TRBV12-4 and TRBJ2-3; D ambiguous. Trimming pared 3 bases from V and 0 bases from J, leaving 10 bases between. The CDR3 covers 15 residues. The CDR3, as DNA: TGTGCCAGCAGTTTTTCCAACACTAGCACAGATACGCAGTATTTT. It translates to CASSFSNTSTDTQYF.

This clonotype was detected many times. The rearrangement joins TRBV12-3 or TRBV12-4 to TRBJ2-2, with D perhaps matching TRBD2 (5 bases). The CDR3 totals 14 residues. V gave up 7 bases and J gave up 7 bases, with 16 bases separating them. In nucleotides, the CDR3 is TGTGCCAGCACCATTGAGGGCAGTGGCGGGGAGCTGTTTTTT. It is translated as CASTIEGSGGELFF.

The gene calls are TRBV19 and TRBJ1-1; D is unresolved. The CDR3 runs to 17 residues. The germline V gene has CDR1 LNHDA and CDR2 SQIVND (reference sequence). Trimming cost V 3 bases and J 0 bases, with 17 bases left between them. The CDR3 reads CASSIDHSDLMNTEAFF. The CDR3 DNA reads TGTGCCAGTAGTATCGATCACAGTGACCTTATGAACACTGAAGCTTTCTTT.

CDR3 sequence: CASTTGVGFNQPQHF. The DNA of the CDR3 is TGTGCCAGCACCACAGGGGTTGGCTTCAATCAGCCCCAGCATTTT. The rearrangement links TRBV12-3 or TRBV12-4 to TRBJ1-5; TRBD1 matches 7 bases. The V and J ends lost 7 bases and 3 bases, in that order; junction bases with no gene match: 9. This CDR3 is built from 15 residues.

The rearrangement links TRBV28 to TRBJ1-2; TRBD1 is a possible D gene (5 bases). Germline values: CDR1 MDHEN, CDR2 SYDVKM. V lost 6 bases and J lost 0, with 11 bases in between. The CDR3 spans 14 residues. CDR3 residues: CASRDTGANYGYTF. The DNA for the CDR3 is TGTGCCAGCAGGGACACGGGAGCTAACTATGGCTACACCTTC.

The gene calls are TRBV9 and TRBJ1-6; 8 bases fit TRBD1. This CDR3 region has 17 residues. Germline V gene lookup returns CDR1 SGDLS and CDR2 YYNGEE. V gave up 4 bases and J gave up 4 bases; unmatched junction bases: 10. The CDR3 nucleotides are TGTGCCAGCAGCTCCCTCTCGACAGGGGCGTATAATTCACCCCTCCACTTT. Amino acids: CASSSLSTGAYNSPLHF.

This clonotype was seen more than once but under ten times. The chain employs TRBV12-3 or TRBV12-4 and TRBJ2-3, with a tentative D call TRBD2 (5 bases). The CDR3 has 14 amino acids. Trimming pared 6 bases from V and 2 bases from J, leaving 12 bases between. The CDR3 loop is CASRPSGNTDTQYF. As DNA, the CDR3 is TGTGCCAGCAGGCCCAGCGGAAACACAGATACGCAGTATTTT.

The chain has TRBV9 and TRBJ2-3; D remains unclear. Germline assignment: CDR1 SGDLS and CDR2 YYNGEE. V was cut by 4 bases and J by 4 bases, with 13 bases left in between. The CDR3 runs to 14 residues. The CDR3 bases are TGTGCCAGCAGCCCTTGGAACAGACCAGATACGCAGTATTTT. Its protein product is CASSPWNRPDTQYF.

This clonotype has a handful of counts. J is TRBJ2-5 and V is TRBV3-1; D is ambiguous. The DNA end lines up better with TRBJ2-7; the J call may be wrong. The CDR3 length is 13 residues. Germline CDR1 is LGHDT and CDR2 is YNNKEL (reference sequence). CDR3 sequence: CASSQAVSYEQYF. DNA for the CDR3: TGTGCCAGCAGCCAGGCTGTTTCCTACGAGCAGTACTTC.

The chain is built from TRBV12-3 or TRBV12-4 and TRBJ1-5, with 7 bases that match TRBD1. Trimming took 3 bases from V and 5 from J; bases not matched to a gene: 7. The CDR3 extends over 15 amino acids. Here the CDR3 DNA reads TGTGCCAGCAGTTTCGGGGACAGTAACCATCAGCCCCAGCATTTT. It translates to CASSFGDSNHQPQHF.

This clonotype was found a few times. This sequence joins TRBV18 and TRBJ2-1; D perhaps matches TRBD1 (5 bases). V was trimmed by 3 bases and J by 0 bases, leaving 12 bases between them. This CDR3 has 16 residues. CDR1 is KGHSH, CDR2 LQKENI, per germline. The CDR3: CASSPRRDSSYNEQFF. As DNA, the CDR3 is TGTGCCAGCTCACCGCGGCGCGACAGCTCCTACAATGAGCAGTTCTTC.